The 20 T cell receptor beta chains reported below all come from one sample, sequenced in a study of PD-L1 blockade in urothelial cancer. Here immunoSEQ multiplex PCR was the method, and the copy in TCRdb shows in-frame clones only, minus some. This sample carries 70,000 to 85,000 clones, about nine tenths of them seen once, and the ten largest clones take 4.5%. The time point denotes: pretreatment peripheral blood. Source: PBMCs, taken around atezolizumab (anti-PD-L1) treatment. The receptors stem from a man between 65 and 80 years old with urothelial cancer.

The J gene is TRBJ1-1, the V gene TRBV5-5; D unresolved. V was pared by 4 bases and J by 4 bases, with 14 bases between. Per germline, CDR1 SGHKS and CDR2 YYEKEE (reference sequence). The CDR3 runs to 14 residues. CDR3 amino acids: CASSPTGSGTEAFF. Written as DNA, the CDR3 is TGTGCCAGCAGCCCCACGGGGTCGGGCACTGAAGCTTTCTTT.

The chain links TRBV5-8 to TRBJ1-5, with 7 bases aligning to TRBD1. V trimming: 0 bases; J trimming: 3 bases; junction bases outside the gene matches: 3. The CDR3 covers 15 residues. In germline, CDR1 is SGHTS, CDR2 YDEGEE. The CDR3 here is CASSLVGGNNQPQHF. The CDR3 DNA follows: TGTGCCAGCAGCTTGGTAGGGGGCAACAATCAGCCCCAGCATTTT.

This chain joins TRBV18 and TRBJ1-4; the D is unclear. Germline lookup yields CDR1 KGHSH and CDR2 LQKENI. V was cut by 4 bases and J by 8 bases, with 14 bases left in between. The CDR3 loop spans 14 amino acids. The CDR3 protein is CASSLLGEEEKLFF. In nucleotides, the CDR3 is TGTGCCAGCTCACTACTGGGAGAAGAGGAAAAACTGTTTTTT.

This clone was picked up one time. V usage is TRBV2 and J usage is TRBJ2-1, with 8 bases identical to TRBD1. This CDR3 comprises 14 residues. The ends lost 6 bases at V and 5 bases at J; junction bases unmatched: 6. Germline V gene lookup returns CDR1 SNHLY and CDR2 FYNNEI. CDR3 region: CASSWTGTNNEQFF. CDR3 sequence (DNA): TGTGCCAGCAGCTGGACAGGGACCAACAATGAGCAGTTCTTC.

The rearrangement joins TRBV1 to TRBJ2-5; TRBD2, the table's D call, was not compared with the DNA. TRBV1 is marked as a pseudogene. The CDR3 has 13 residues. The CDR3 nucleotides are TGCACCAGCAGCCCGACTAGAACTGAGACCCAGTACTTC. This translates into CTSSPTRTETQYF.

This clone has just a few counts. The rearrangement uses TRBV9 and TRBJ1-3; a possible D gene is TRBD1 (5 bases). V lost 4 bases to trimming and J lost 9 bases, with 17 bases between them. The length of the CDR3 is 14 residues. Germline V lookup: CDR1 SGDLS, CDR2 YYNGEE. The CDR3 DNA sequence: TGTGCCAGCAGCACGGGGGACGGGAGAGGCACCATATATTTT. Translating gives CASSTGDGRGTIYF. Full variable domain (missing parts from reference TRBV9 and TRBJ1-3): DSGVTQTPKHLITATGQRVTLRCSPRSGDLSVYWYQQSLDQGLQFLIQYYNGEERAKGNILERFSAQQFPDLHSELNLSSLELGDSALYFCASSTGDGRGTIYFGEGSWLTVV.

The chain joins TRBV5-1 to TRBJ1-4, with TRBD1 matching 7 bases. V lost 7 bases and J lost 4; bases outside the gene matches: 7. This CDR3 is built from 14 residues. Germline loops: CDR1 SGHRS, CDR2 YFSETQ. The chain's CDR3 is CASSPGQINEKLFF. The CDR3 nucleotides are TGCGCCAGCTCCCCGGGACAGATTAATGAAAAACTGTTTTTT.

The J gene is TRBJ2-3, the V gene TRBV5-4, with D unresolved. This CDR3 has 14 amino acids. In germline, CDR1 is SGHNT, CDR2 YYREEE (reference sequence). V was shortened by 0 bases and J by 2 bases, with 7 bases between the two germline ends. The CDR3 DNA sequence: TGTGCCAGCAGCTTGGAACCCTACACAGATACGCAGTATTTT. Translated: CASSLEPYTDTQYF.

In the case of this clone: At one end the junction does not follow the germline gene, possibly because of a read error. CDR3 sequence (DNA): TGTGCCAGCAGTTTAGGACAGGGGAACACCGGGGAGCTGTTTTTT. It codes for CASSLGQGNTGELFF. The chain combines TRBV7-9 with TRBJ2-2, with 8 bases aligning to TRBD1. The CDR3 length is 15 residues. Germline CDR1 is SEHNR and CDR2 is FQNEAQ (reference sequence).

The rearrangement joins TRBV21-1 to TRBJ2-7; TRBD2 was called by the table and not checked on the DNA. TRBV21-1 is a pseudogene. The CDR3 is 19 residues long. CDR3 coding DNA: TGTGCCAGCCCTAAAATCCATCCTAGCGGGAGGGCCGATTCCTACGAGCAGTACTTC. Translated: CASPKIHPSGRADSYEQYF.

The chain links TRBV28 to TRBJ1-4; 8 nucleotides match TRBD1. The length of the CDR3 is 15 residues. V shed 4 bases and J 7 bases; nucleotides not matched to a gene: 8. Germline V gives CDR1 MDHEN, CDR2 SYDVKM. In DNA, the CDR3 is TGTGCCAGCAGTTCTCAGGGGGCCTTGGGTGAAAAACTGTTTTTT. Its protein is CASSSQGALGEKLFF.

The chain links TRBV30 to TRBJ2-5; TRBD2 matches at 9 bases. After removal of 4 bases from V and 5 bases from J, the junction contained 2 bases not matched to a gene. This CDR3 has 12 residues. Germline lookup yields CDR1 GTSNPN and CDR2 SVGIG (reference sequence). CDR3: CAWNLAGETQYF. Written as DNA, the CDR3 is TGTGCCTGGAACCTAGCGGGGGAGACCCAGTACTTC.

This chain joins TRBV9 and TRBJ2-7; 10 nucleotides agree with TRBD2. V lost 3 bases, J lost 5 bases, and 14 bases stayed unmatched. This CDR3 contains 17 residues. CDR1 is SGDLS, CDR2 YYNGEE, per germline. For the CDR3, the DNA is TGTGCCAGCAGCGGCGCTAGCGGGAGTATCTCTACGGACGAGCAGTACTTC. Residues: CASSGASGSISTDEQYF. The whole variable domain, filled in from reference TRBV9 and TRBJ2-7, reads DSGVTQTPKHLITATGQRVTLRCSPRSGDLSVYWYQQSLDQGLQFLIQYYNGEERAKGNILERFSAQQFPDLHSELNLSSLELGDSALYFCASSGASGSISTDEQYFGPGTRLTVT.

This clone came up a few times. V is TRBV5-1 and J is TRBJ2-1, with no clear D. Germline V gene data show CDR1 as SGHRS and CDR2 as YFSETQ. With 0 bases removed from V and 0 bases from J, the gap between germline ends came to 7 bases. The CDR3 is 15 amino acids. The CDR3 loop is CASSLAPGSYNEQFF. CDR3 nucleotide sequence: TGCGCCAGCAGCTTGGCTCCCGGCTCCTACAATGAGCAGTTCTTC.

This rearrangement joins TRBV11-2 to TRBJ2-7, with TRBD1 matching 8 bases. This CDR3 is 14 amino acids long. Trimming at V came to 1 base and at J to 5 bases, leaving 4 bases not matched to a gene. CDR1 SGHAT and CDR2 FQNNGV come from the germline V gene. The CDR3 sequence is CASSLGGTGDEQYF. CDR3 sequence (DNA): TGTGCCAGCAGCTTAGGCGGGACAGGTGACGAGCAGTACTTC.

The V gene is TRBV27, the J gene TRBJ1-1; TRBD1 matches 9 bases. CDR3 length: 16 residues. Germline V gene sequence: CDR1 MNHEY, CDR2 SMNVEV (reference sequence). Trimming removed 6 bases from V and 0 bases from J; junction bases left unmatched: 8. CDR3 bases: TGTGCCAGCAGAAGGGACAGGGACCCTGTGAACACTGAAGCTTTCTTT. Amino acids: CASRRDRDPVNTEAFF.

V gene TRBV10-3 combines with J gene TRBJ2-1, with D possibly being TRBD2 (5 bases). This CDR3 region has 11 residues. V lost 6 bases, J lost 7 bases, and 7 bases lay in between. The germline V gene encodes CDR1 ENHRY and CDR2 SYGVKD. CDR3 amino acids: CAIRDLNEQFF. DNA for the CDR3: TGTGCCATCAGGGACTTAAATGAGCAGTTCTTC.

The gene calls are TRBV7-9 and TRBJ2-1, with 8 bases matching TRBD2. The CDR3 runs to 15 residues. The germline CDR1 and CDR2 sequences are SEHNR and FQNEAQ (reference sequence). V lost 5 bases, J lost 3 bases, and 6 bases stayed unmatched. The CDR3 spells CASSPGTSIYNEQFF. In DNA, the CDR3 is TGTGCCAGCAGCCCCGGGACTAGTATCTACAATGAGCAGTTCTTC.

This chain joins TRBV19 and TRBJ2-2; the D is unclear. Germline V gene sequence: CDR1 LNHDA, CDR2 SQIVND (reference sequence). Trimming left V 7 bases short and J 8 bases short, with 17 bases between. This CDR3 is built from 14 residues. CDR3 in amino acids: CASTKVARSGELFF. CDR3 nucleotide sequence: TGTGCCAGTACCAAGGTGGCCAGGTCGGGGGAGCTGTTTTTT.

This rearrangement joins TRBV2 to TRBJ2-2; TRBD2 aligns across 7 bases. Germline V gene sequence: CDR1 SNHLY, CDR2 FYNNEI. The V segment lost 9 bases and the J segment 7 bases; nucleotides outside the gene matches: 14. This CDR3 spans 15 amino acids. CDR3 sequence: CARGLAAGDGGELFF. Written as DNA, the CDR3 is TGTGCCAGGGGGCTTGCGGCGGGAGACGGCGGGGAGCTGTTTTTT.